What follows describes a single T cell receptor (beta chain). This sample stems from a study of blood T cell repertoires in COVID-19. The germline gives CDR1 GTSNPN, CDR2 SVGIG (reference sequence). The CDR3 runs 14 residues. V was trimmed by 3 bases and J by 6 bases, leaving 14 bases between them. Here immunoSEQ multiplex PCR was the method, and the copy in TCRdb shows in-frame clones only, minus some. The repertoire includes almost 500,000 clones, roughly nine tenths of them detected once, and approximately 8.3% sits in the top ten. Recovered status applied to Cohort 3 donors who had two consecutive negative PCRs. It also applied to those with clearance or with symptom resolution.

The sequenced material came from PBMCs or T cells enriched from blood (not recorded which). The TCR was taken from a woman aged 60-75 years who had recovered from COVID-19. The chain carries TRBV30 and TRBJ2-2; possible D gene TRBD1, 8 bases. CDR3: CAWRNRGGSGELFF. The CDR3 bases are TGTGCCTGGAGAAACAGGGGGGGGTCCGGGGAGCTGTTTTTT.